The present entry profiles one T cell receptor beta chain with its context. No antigen is known for it. These data come from a study of memory CD4+ T cells and cytomegalovirus serostatus. In the source study's methods: After removing out-of-frame reads, approximately 2 million distinct TCRbeta sequences remained. This table comes from immunoSEQ multiplex PCR, and its TCRdb copy is limited to in-frame clones, with some not included. V and J calls and clone size are copied from that table; D and trimming were computed from the DNA. The data show about 46,000 clones, 60% to 80% seen once. Regarding the study as a whole: Each of some 67 CMV-associated TCRbeta sequences occurred in one to five individuals.

Single viable CD3+CD4+CD8-CD45RO+ cells were sorted as the memory CD4+ T cells. The source of this sequence is an adult in good health and CMV-seronegative. Sequenced: memory CD4+ T cells from blood.

The CDR3: CASSQVSQVNTEAFF. The CDR3 bases are TGTGCCAGCAGCCAAGTTTCACAGGTGAACACTGAAGCTTTCTTT. This chain uses TRBV4-2 with TRBJ1-1; TRBD1 might be the D (5 bases). Trimming pared 1 base from V and 0 bases from J, leaving 9 bases between. CDR3 length equals 15 residues. Germline loops: CDR1 LGHNA, CDR2 YNFKEQ.